Shown below are 15 T cell receptor beta chains from a single sample sequenced in a study of blood T cells in healthy people across ages. The second PCR ran about 6 to 11 cycles with a sample-barcoded 5' primer and J-beta primers. TCRdb used MiXCR to reprocess the 5' RACE reads, holding one entry per CDR3 protein. Here the sample spans 700,000 or so distinct CDR3 sequences, approximately 21% being singletons. Sequenced input: blood. The receptors derive from an older man in good health.

This clonotype was observed a few times. The J gene is TRBJ2-7, the V gene TRBV6-2 or TRBV6-3; D may be TRBD1 (6 bases). In germline, CDR1 is MNHEY, CDR2 SVGEGT. The CDR3 spans 15 residues. V was clipped by 4 bases and J by 2 bases, with 15 bases between them. The CDR3 nucleotides read TGTGCCAGCAGTTTAACAGGGAGTAGGACCTACGAGCAGTACTTC. Residues: CASSLTGSRTYEQYF.

This chain joins TRBV5-1 and TRBJ2-5; D gene ambiguous. Trimming pared 1 base from V and 4 bases from J, leaving 11 bases between. CDR3 size: 14 residues. Germline CDR1 is SGHRS and CDR2 is YFSETQ. The CDR3 DNA sequence: TGCGCCAGCAGCTTGCCGCTAGACCGAGAGACCCAGTACTTC. As protein: CASSLPLDRETQYF.

This clonotype was detected a few times. The rearrangement links TRBV7-3 to TRBJ2-3; 8 nucleotides agree with TRBD2. Trimming took 5 bases from V and 5 from J; bases not matched to a gene: 9. CDR1 is SGHTA, CDR2 FQGTGA, per germline. The CDR3 is 15 amino acids. The CDR3 spells CASSLLSGSIDTQYF. The CDR3, as DNA: TGTGCCAGCAGCCTTCTAAGCGGGAGTATAGATACGCAGTATTTT. Based on the CDR3 plus reference TRBV7-3 and TRBJ2-3, the full variable domain is GAGVSQTPSNKVTEKGKYVELRCDPISGHTALYWYRQSLGQGPEFLIYFQGTGAADDSGLPNDRFFAVRPEGSVSTLKIQRTERGDSAVYLCASSLLSGSIDTQYFGPGTRLTVL.

The chain combines TRBV5-1 with TRBJ2-5, with TRBD1 identical over 9 bases. The CDR3 length is 16 residues. From germline, CDR1 is SGHRS and CDR2 YFSETQ. Trimming took 4 bases from V and 13 from J; bases not matched to a gene: 20. The CDR3 coding sequence is TGCGCCAGCAGCCTCGACTGGGACAGGGTAAAACACGAGCTGTACTTC. This codes for CASSLDWDRVKHELYF.

Here the CDR3 reads CASSPGWAGNGYEQYV. The CDR3 coding sequence is TGTGCCAGCTCACCGGGGTGGGCAGGGAATGGCTACGAGCAGTACGTC. This chain uses TRBV18 with TRBJ2-7, with D possibly matching TRBD1 (5 bases). CDR1 and CDR2 from the germline V gene are KGHSH and LQKENI. The germline V and J ends were trimmed by 3 bases and 3 bases, with 18 bases remaining between them. This CDR3 spans 16 amino acids.

The rearrangement links TRBV12-3 or TRBV12-4 to TRBJ2-3; 7 nucleotides agree with TRBD2. The CDR3 runs 18 residues. After removal of 5 bases from V and 6 bases from J, the junction contained 20 bases not matched to a gene. Here the CDR3 DNA reads TGTGCCAGCAGTCCATACCCCCCGGGCAGCGGGACTGGGGATACGCAGTATTTT. Its translation: CASSPYPPGSGTGDTQYF.

This clonotype has only a few counts. CDR3 loop: CASSLKSTGNEKLFF. The CDR3 DNA reads TGTGCCAGCAGCTTAAAGTCCACCGGCAATGAAAAACTGTTTTTT. The chain recombines TRBV7-9 with TRBJ1-4, with D unresolved. Germline CDR1 is SEHNR and CDR2 is FQNEAQ (reference sequence). V lost 2 bases and J lost 5, with 12 bases in between. The CDR3 length is 15 residues.

This clonotype was recorded at least ten times. V usage is TRBV7-8 and J usage is TRBJ1-2; 9 bases match TRBD1. The CDR3 spans 14 residues. Germline lookup yields CDR1 SGHVS and CDR2 FQNEAQ. Unmatched junction bases numbered 1, after V lost 1 base and J lost 4 bases. Here the CDR3 reads CASSLGQGGYGYTF. The DNA of the CDR3 is TGTGCCAGCAGCTTAGGACAGGGGGGCTATGGCTACACCTTC.

The chain carries TRBV12-3 or TRBV12-4 and TRBJ1-1, with D perhaps matching TRBD1 (6 bases). Trimming took off 7 bases at V and 5 bases at J, with 14 bases between the two ends. The CDR3 has 13 residues. CDR3 protein: CASTGGLRTEAFF. DNA for the CDR3: TGTGCCAGCACGGGGGGGCTTAGGACTGAAGCTTTCTTT.

The rearrangement links TRBV29-1 to TRBJ1-1; D unclear. Germline CDR1 reads SQVTM; CDR2 reads ANQGSEA. The CDR3 covers 10 residues. V lost 6 bases, J lost 7 bases, and 9 bases lay in between. Here the CDR3 DNA reads TGCAGCGTACGGGAGTATGAAGCTTTCTTT. This codes for CSVREYEAFF.

V is TRBV7-2 and J is TRBJ1-2; D is possibly TRBD1 (5 bases). CDR1 is SGHTA, CDR2 FQGNSA, per germline. The CDR3 sequence is 13 residues long. The V end lost 2 bases, the J end lost 8 bases, and 12 bases lay between the germline ends. CDR3 in amino acids: CASSLHGQEGYTF. Here the CDR3 DNA reads TGTGCCAGCAGCTTACATGGACAAGAGGGCTACACCTTC.

This clonotype has a count of ten or more. The chain joins TRBV12-3 or TRBV12-4 to TRBJ2-1, with D possibly being TRBD2 (5 bases). This CDR3 has 15 residues. With 5 bases removed from V and 7 bases from J, the gap between germline ends came to 18 bases. The CDR3 bases are TGTGCCAGCAGTCCAGACGGGGTAGGGTCAAATGAGCAGTTCTTC. Protein sequence: CASSPDGVGSNEQFF.

This chain connects TRBV4-3 to TRBJ2-1; 9 nucleotides match TRBD1. V shed 0 bases and J 7 bases; nucleotides not matched to a gene: 10. Germline CDR1 reads LGHNA; CDR2 reads YSLEER. The CDR3 has 17 amino acids. CDR3 protein: CASSQELTGGLSNEQFF. The DNA for the CDR3 is TGCGCCAGCAGCCAAGAATTGACAGGGGGGCTATCTAATGAGCAGTTCTTC.

Ten or more counts support this clonotype. The rearrangement joins TRBV3-1 to TRBJ2-7, with D maybe TRBD2 (5 bases). The germline gives CDR1 LGHDT, CDR2 YNNKEL (reference sequence). The V end was cut by 0 bases, the J end by 0 bases, with 12 bases between. This CDR3 spans 16 amino acids. The CDR3 here is CASSQDRRGNSYEQYF. As DNA, the CDR3 is TGTGCCAGCAGCCAAGATAGACGGGGTAACTCCTACGAGCAGTACTTC.

The CDR3 is CASSFETGGHSPLHF. In DNA, the CDR3 is TGTGCCAGCAGTTTCGAGACAGGGGGTCATTCACCCCTCCACTTT. The genes are TRBV12-3 or TRBV12-4 and TRBJ1-6; 9 bases line up with TRBD1. This CDR3 region has 15 residues. Trimming took 3 bases from V and 8 from J; bases not matched to a gene: 5.